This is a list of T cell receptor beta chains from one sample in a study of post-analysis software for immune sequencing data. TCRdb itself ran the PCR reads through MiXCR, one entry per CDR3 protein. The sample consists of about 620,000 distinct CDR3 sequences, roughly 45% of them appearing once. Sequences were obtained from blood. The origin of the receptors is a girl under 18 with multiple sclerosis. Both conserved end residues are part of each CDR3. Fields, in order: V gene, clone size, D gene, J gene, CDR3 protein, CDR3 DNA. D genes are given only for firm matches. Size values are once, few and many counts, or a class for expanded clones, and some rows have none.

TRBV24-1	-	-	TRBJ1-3	CATSDPALGNTIYF	TGTGCCACCAGTGATCCCGCCCTAGGAAACACCATATATTTT
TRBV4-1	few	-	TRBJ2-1	CASSQDVGSPSYNEQFF	TGCGCCAGCAGCCAAGATGTCGGTAGCCCATCCTACAATGAGCAGTTCTTC
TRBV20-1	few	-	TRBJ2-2	CSASFSPGELFF	TGCAGTGCTAGTTTCTCCCCCGGGGAGCTGTTTTTT
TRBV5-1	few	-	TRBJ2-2	CASSLFGSRDTGELFF	TGCGCCAGCAGCTTATTCGGGAGTCGGGACACCGGGGAGCTGTTTTTT
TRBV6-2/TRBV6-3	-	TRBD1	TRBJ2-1	CASSYSPGTGDDEQFF	TGTGCCAGCAGTTACTCCCCAGGGACAGGGGACGATGAGCAGTTCTTC
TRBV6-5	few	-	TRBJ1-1	CASSYGRITEAFF	TGTGCCAGCAGTTACGGGAGGATAACTGAAGCTTTCTTT
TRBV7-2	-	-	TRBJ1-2	CASSLEIRGDYGYTF	TGTGCCAGCAGCTTGGAGATCCGAGGGGACTATGGCTACACCTTC
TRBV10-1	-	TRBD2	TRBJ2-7	CASSASGGGYEQYF	TGCGCCAGCAGTGCGTCGGGAGGGGGCTACGAGCAGTACTTC
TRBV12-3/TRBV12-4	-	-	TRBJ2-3	CASNRRSSGDTRYF	TGTGCCAGCAATCGAAGGTCCTCGGGGGATACGCGGTATTTT
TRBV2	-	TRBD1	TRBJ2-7	CASQGAFYEQYF	TGTGCCAGCCAGGGGGCTTTCTACGAGCAGTACTTC
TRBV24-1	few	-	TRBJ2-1	CATSPDSDNEQFF	TGTGCCACCAGCCCCGACAGTGACAATGAGCAGTTCTTC
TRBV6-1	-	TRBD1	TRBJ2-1	CASSDKRDRVIYNEQFF	TGTGCCAGCTCCGACAAGAGGGACAGGGTTATCTACAATGAGCAGTTCTTC
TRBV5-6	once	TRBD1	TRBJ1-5	CASSTRDRVQPQHF	TGTGCCAGTAGCACCCGGGACAGGGTACAGCCCCAGCATTTT
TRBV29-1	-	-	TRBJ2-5	CSVHRVQKETQYF	TGCAGCGTGCACAGGGTTCAAAAAGAGACCCAGTACTTC
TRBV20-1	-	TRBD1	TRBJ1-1	CIPQGATAFF	TGCATTCCACAGGGGGCTACAGCTTTCTTT
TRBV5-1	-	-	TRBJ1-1	CASSLAGSTEAFF	TGCGCCAGCAGCTTGGCAGGGTCCACTGAAGCTTTCTTT
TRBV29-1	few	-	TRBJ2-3	CSVGDIPDTQYF	TGCAGCGTTGGGGACATCCCAGATACGCAGTATTTT
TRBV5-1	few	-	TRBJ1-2	CASSRDDSNYGYTF	TGCGCCAGCAGCCGGGACGACTCTAACTATGGCTACACCTTC